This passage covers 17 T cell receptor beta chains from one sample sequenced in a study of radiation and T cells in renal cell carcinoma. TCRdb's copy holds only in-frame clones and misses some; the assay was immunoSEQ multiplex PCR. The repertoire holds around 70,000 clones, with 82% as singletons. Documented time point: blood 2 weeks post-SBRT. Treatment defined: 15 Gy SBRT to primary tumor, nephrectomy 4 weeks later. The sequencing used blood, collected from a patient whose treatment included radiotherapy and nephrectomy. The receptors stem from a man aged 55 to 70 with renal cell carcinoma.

The CDR3 region is CASSEPSGAVYEQYF. The CDR3 DNA follows: TGTGCCAGCAGTGAACCTAGCGGGGCCGTCTACGAGCAGTACTTC. This sequence joins TRBV28 and TRBJ2-7, with 9 bases that match TRBD2. Unmatched junction bases numbered 8, after V lost 5 bases and J lost 3 bases. Germline CDR1 MDHEN, CDR2 SYDVKM. The CDR3 is 15 amino acids.

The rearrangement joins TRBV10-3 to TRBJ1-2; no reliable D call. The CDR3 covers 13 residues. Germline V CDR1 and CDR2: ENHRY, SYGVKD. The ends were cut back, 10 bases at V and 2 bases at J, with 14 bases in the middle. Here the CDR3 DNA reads TGTGCCACCCGTGAGCGTGCCAACTATGGCTACACCTTC. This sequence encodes CATRERANYGYTF.

This chain's CDR3 is CASSLSLRLAGGQQETQYF. The CDR3 bases are TGTGCCAGCAGCTTATCCCTGAGACTAGCGGGAGGGCAGCAAGAGACCCAGTACTTC. The chain combines TRBV7-8 with TRBJ2-5; 14 bases align to TRBD2. V was pared by 2 bases and J by 2 bases, with 10 bases of the junction left unmatched. CDR3 length: 19 amino acids. The germline V gene encodes CDR1 SGHVS and CDR2 FQNEAQ. Supplemented by reference TRBV7-8 and TRBJ2-5, the full variable domain reads GAGVSQSPRYKVAKRGQDVALRCDPISGHVSLFWYQQALGQGPEFLTYFQNEAQLDKSGLPSDRFFAERPEGSVSTLKIQRTQQEDSAVYLCASSLSLRLAGGQQETQYFGPGTRLLVL.

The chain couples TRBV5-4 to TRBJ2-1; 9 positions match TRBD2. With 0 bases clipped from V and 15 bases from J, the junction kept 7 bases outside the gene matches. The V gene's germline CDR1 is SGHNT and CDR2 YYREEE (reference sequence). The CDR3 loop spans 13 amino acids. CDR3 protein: CASSLGSGTSLFF. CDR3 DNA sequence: TGTGCCAGCAGCTTGGGTTCCGGGACTAGCCTGTTCTTC.

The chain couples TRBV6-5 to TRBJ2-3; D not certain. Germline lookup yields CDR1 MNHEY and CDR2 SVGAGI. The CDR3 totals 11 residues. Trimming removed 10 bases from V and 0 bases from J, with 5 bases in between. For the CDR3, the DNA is TGTGCCACCGAGAGCACAGATACGCAGTATTTT. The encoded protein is CATESTDTQYF.

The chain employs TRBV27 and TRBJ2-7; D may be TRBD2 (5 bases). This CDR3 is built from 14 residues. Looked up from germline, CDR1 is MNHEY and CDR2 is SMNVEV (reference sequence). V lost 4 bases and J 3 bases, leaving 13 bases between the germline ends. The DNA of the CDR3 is TGTGCCAGCAGTTCTCATAGACGGGGCTACGAGCAGTACTTC. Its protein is CASSSHRRGYEQYF.

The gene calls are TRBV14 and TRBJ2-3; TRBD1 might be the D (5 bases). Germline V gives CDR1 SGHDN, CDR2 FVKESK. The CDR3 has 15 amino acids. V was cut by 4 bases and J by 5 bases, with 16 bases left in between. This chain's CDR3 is CASSRQTLRGDTQYF. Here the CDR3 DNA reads TGTGCCAGCAGCCGACAGACTCTCAGAGGAGATACGCAGTATTTT.

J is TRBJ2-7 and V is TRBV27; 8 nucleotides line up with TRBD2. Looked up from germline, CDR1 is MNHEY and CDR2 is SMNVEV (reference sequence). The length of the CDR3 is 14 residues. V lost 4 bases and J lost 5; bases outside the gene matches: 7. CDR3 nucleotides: TGTGCCAGCAGTTCCAGACTAGCGATCCACGAGCAGTACTTC. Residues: CASSSRLAIHEQYF.

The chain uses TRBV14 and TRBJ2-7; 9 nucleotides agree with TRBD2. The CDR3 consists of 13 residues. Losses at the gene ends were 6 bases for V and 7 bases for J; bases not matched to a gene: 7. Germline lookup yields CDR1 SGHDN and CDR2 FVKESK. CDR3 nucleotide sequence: TGTGCCAGCAGACTGGGACTAGCCACTGAGCAGTACTTC. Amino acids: CASRLGLATEQYF.

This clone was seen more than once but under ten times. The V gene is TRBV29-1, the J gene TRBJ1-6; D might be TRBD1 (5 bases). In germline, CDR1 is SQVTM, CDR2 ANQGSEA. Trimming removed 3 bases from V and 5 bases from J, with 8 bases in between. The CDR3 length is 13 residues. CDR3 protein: CSVEETDNSPLHF. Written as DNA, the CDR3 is TGCAGCGTTGAGGAGACAGATAATTCACCCCTCCACTTT. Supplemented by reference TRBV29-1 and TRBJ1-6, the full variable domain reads SAVISQKPSRDICQRGTSLTIQCQVDSQVTMMFWYRQQPGQSLTLIATANQGSEATYESGFVIDKFPISRPNLTFSTLTVSNMSPEDSSIYLCSVEETDNSPLHFGNGTRLTVT.

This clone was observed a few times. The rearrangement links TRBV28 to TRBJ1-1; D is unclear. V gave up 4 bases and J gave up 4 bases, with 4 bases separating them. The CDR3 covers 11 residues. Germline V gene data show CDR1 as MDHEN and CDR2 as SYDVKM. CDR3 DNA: TGTGCCAGCAGTTCTAGCACTGAAGCTTTCTTT. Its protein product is CASSSSTEAFF. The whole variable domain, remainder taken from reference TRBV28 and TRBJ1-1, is DVKVTQSSRYLVKRTGEKVFLECVQDMDHENMFWYRQDPGLGLRLIYFSYDVKMKEKGDIPEGYSVSREKKERFSLILESASTNQTSMYLCASSSSTEAFFGQGTRLTVV.

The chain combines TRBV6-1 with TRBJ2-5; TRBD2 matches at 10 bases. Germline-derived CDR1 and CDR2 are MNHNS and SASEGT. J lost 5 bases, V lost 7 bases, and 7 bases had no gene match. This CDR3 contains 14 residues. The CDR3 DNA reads TGTGCCAGCACCAATCTAGCGGGAGCGGAGACCCAGTACTTC. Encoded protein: CASTNLAGAETQYF.

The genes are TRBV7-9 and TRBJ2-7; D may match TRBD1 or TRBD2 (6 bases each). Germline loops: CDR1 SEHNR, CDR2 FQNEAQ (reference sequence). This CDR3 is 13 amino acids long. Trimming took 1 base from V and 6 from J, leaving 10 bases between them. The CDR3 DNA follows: TGTGCCAGCAGCTTAGTTGGAGGGGGCGAGCAGTACTTC. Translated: CASSLVGGGEQYF.

CDR3 DNA sequence: TGTGCCAGCAGACGTTTTCAGGGTTACGAGCAGTACTTC. Protein sequence: CASRRFQGYEQYF. The genes are TRBV2 and TRBJ2-7; possibly TRBD1 for D (5 bases). This CDR3 contains 13 residues. The ends were cut back, 6 bases at V and 4 bases at J, with 13 bases in the middle. Germline V gene data show CDR1 as SNHLY and CDR2 as FYNNEI.

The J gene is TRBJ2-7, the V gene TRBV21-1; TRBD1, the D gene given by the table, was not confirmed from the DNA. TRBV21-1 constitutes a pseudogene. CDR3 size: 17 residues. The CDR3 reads CASSARSGRGHLWEQYF. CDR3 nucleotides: TGTGCCAGCAGCGCTCGCTCAGGAAGGGGCCACCTCTGGGAGCAGTACTTC.

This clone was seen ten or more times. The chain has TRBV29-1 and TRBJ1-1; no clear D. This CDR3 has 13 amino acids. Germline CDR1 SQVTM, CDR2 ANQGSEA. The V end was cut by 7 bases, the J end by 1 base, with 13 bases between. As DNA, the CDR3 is TGCAGCGACAGAGGTTGGGGGAACACTGAAGCTTTCTTT. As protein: CSDRGWGNTEAFF.

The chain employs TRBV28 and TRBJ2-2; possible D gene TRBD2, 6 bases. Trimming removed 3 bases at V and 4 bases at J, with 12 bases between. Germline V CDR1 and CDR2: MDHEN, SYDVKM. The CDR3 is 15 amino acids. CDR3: CASSFAGYLTGELFF. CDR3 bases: TGTGCCAGCAGTTTTGCGGGGTACCTCACCGGGGAGCTGTTTTTT.